These T cell receptor beta chains were read from a single sample in a study of blood T cell repertoires in COVID-19. Here immunoSEQ multiplex PCR was the method, and the copy in TCRdb shows in-frame clones only, minus some. Here the sample spans approximately 220,000 clones, 75% to 90% being singletons. Sequenced input: PBMCs or T cells enriched from blood (not recorded which). Receptor source: a man in his forties or fifties who had recovered from COVID-19. CDR3s include the opening cysteine and the closing phenylalanine or tryptophan. A D gene is named only where the DNA matches it firmly. Clone size is not always given. Where it is, it says once, few, many or a class for expanded clones.

cdr3_aa	cdr3_nt	clone_size	d_call	v_call	j_call
CASSSEADTQYF	TGTGCCAGCTCATCGGAGGCAGATACGCAGTATTTT	-	-	TRBV18	TRBJ2-3
CASSRGQGGDEQYF	TGTGCCAGCAGTAGAGGACAGGGTGGAGACGAGCAGTACTTC	-	TRBD1	TRBV6-5	TRBJ2-7
CASSLWASGGSETQYF	TGTGCCAGCAGTTTATGGGCTAGCGGTGGGTCGGAGACCCAGTACTTC	-	TRBD2	TRBV27	TRBJ2-5
CASSPTGRGTEAFF	TGTGCCAGCTCACCAACGGGTCGGGGCACTGAAGCTTTCTTT	-	-	TRBV18	TRBJ1-1
CASSQAGTGADIQYF	TGTGCCAGCAGCCAGGCGGGGACAGGGGCTGACATTCAGTACTTC	-	TRBD1	TRBV3-1/TRBV3-2	TRBJ2-4
CASSWGGEGTYEQYF	TGCGCCAGCAGCTGGGGTGGGGAGGGGACCTACGAGCAGTACTTC	-	TRBD2	TRBV5-1	TRBJ2-7
CASRPGLAQETQYF	TGTGCCAGCAGACCGGGCCTAGCCCAGGAGACCCAGTACTTC	few	-	TRBV28	TRBJ2-5
CASSYQMKPGTQETQYF	TGCGCCAGCAGCTATCAAATGAAGCCCGGGACTCAAGAGACCCAGTACTTC	once	-	TRBV4-1	TRBJ2-5
CASSLVSGDREQYF	TGTGCCAGCAGCTTAGTCTCGGGGGATAGGGAGCAGTACTTC	once	-	TRBV7-2	TRBJ2-7
CASSERAGANTGELFF	TGTGCCAGCAGTGAAAGGGCGGGAGCGAACACCGGGGAGCTGTTTTTT	-	TRBD2	TRBV6-1	TRBJ2-2
CASSLKWDSYQETQYF	TGCGCCAGCAGCTTGAAATGGGACAGTTACCAAGAGACCCAGTACTTC	-	TRBD1	TRBV5-1	TRBJ2-5
CASSLQLAGEQFF	TGTGCCAGCAGTCTCCAATTGGCGGGTGAGCAGTTCTTC	once	-	TRBV2	TRBJ2-1
CASSILPRENPYNEQFF	TGTGCCAGTAGTATCCTTCCGCGGGAGAACCCCTACAATGAGCAGTTCTTC	-	TRBD2	TRBV19	TRBJ2-1
CASSQKGVLSGNTIYF	TGTGCCAGCAGCCAGAAAGGGGTACTATCTGGAAACACCATATATTTT	-	-	TRBV3-1/TRBV3-2	TRBJ1-3
CASRSKNTGELFF	TGTGCCAGCAGGTCCAAGAACACCGGGGAGCTGTTTTTT	-	-	TRBV2	TRBJ2-2
CASSLSQKETQYF	TGTGCCAGCAGCTTATCTCAGAAAGAGACCCAGTACTTC	-	-	TRBV7-3	TRBJ2-5
CASSPPSNYGYTF	TGTGCCAGCAGTCCTCCTTCTAACTATGGCTACACCTTC	few	-	TRBV28	TRBJ1-2
CASSGGHNYGYTF	TGTGCCAGCAGTGGGGGACACAACTATGGCTACACCTTC	-	-	TRBV25-1	TRBJ1-2
CASSLTGIFNTQYF	TGTGCCAGCAGTTTAACAGGGATTTTTAATACGCAGTATTTT	-	-	TRBV27	TRBJ2-3
CASSLAPGLAGMTGELFF	TGTGCCAGCAGCTTAGCCCCGGGACTAGCGGGTATGACCGGGGAGCTGTTTTTT	-	TRBD2	TRBV7-6	TRBJ2-2
CASSFPGLAGGIEQYF	TGTGCCAGCAGCTTTCCTGGGCTAGCGGGAGGGATCGAGCAGTACTTC	-	TRBD2	TRBV7-9	TRBJ2-7
CASSLGLEQFF	TGTGCCAGCAGCTTAGGACTAGAGCAGTTCTTC	-	-	TRBV11-2	TRBJ2-1
CASSWETGGLAEDYEQYF	TGTGCCAGCAGTTGGGAGACAGGGGGACTAGCGGAGGACTACGAGCAGTACTTC	-	TRBD2	TRBV28	TRBJ2-7
CASSLEDRVANTEAFF	TGCGCCAGCAGCTTGGAAGACAGGGTCGCGAACACTGAAGCTTTCTTT	-	TRBD1	TRBV5-1	TRBJ1-1
CASSNGQGSDTQYF	TGTGCCAGTAGTAATGGACAGGGTTCAGATACGCAGTATTTT	-	TRBD1	TRBV19	TRBJ2-3
CASTTLATSYEQYF	TGTGCCAGCACCACCCTAGCGACTAGCTACGAGCAGTACTTC	-	-	TRBV6-5	TRBJ2-7
CASSPPAGWNYGYTF	TGTGCCAGCAGCCCCCCGGCGGGGTGGAACTATGGCTACACCTTC	few	-	TRBV9	TRBJ1-2
CATSSRSGRPSSYEQYF	TGTGCCACCAGCAGTCGGAGCGGGAGGCCTAGCTCCTACGAGCAGTACTTC	-	TRBD2	TRBV15	TRBJ2-7
CASSQDRARGTDTQYF	TGTGCCAGCAGCCAGGACAGGGCCCGGGGCACAGATACGCAGTATTTT	-	TRBD1	TRBV7-2	TRBJ2-3
CASSRETGGVYGYTF	TGTGCCAGCAGCAGAGAGACAGGGGGGGTTTATGGCTACACCTTC	-	TRBD1	TRBV9	TRBJ1-2
CASSLGLDEQFF	TGTGCCAGCAGCTTAGGGCTGGATGAGCAGTTCTTC	-	-	TRBV7-8	TRBJ2-1
CASSPFSPRNTEAFF	TGTGCCAGCTCACCATTTTCTCCCCGGAACACTGAAGCTTTCTTT	-	-	TRBV18	TRBJ1-1
CASTLDGDYGYTF	TGTGCCAGCACCCTAGACGGGGACTATGGCTACACCTTC	-	-	TRBV28	TRBJ1-2
CASRRRANQETQYF	TGTGCCAGCAGGCGGCGGGCCAACCAAGAGACCCAGTACTTC	-	-	TRBV2	TRBJ2-5
CASSPRSSRENTEAFF	TGTGCCAGCTCACCAAGGTCGTCCAGGGAGAACACTGAAGCTTTCTTT	-	-	TRBV18	TRBJ1-1
CASSQDGIAGGGTDTQYF	TGTGCCAGCAGCCAAGATGGGATAGCGGGAGGTGGCACAGATACGCAGTATTTT	-	TRBD2	TRBV4-2	TRBJ2-3
CASSRQGPHNEQFF	TGTGCCAGCAGTCGACAGGGCCCTCACAATGAGCAGTTCTTC	-	TRBD1	TRBV6-5	TRBJ2-1
CASTSRLQGYYEQYF	TGTGCCAGCACCTCACGGCTACAGGGGTACTACGAGCAGTACTTC	-	TRBD1	TRBV28	TRBJ2-7
CASSPPSGRAGELFF	TGTGCCAGCTCACCACCCAGCGGGAGGGCCGGGGAGCTGTTTTTT	-	TRBD2	TRBV18	TRBJ2-2